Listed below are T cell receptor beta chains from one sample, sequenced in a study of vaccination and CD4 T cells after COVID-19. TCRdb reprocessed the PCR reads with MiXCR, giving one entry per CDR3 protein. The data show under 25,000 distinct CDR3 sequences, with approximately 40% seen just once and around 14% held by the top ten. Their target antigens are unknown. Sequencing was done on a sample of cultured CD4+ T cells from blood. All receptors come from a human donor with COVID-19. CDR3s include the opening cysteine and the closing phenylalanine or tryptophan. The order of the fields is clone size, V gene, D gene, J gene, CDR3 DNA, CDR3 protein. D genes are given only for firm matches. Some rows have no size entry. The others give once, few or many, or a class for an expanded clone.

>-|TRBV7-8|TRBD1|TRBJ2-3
TGTGCCAGCCAGGGGGTAGGGGGCTTTACGCAGTATTTT
CASQGVGGFTQYF
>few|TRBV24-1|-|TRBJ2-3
TGTGCCACCAGTGATCCCCTCATGTTGGCGCAGTATTTT
CATSDPLMLAQYF
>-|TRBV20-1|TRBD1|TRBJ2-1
TGCAGTGCTCCAGGGACAGATGAGCAGTTCTTC
CSAPGTDEQFF
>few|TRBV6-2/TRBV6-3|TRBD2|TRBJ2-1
TGTGCCAGCAGTTACTCAGCAGCGGGGGGGGCTTGGAATGAGCAGTTCTTC
CASSYSAAGGAWNEQFF
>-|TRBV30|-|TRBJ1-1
TGTGCCTTGAGGGACCCAAACACTGAAGCTTTCTTT
CALRDPNTEAFF
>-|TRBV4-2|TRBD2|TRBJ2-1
TGTGCCAGCAGCCCCATCAGCGGGACCGACAATGAGCAGTTCTTC
CASSPISGTDNEQFF
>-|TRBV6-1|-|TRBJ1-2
TGTGCCAGCACCATGACGGGGGGCTATGGCTACACCTTC
CASTMTGGYGYTF
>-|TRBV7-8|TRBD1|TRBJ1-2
TGTGCCAGCAGCTTCCGACAGGGTAACTATGGCTACACCTTC
CASSFRQGNYGYTF
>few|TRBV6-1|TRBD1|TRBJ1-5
TGTGCCAGCAGACCTCAGGGGGTAAGCAATCAGCCCCAGCATTTT
CASRPQGVSNQPQHF
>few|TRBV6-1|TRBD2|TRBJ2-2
TGTGCCACCAAACTAGCGGGGGTATATACCGGGGAGCTGTTTTTT
CATKLAGVYTGELFF
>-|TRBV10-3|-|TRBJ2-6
TGTGCCATCAGTTATGTACAGGGTCCTGGGGCCAACGTCCTGACTTTC
CAISYVQGPGANVLTF
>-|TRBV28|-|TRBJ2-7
TGTGCCAGCAGTCGAAACTCACAGGGTTCCTACGAGCAGTACTTC
CASSRNSQGSYEQYF
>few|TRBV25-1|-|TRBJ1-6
TGTGCCAGCAGTGACCCAGGGGCCTCGGGATCACCCCTCCACTTT
CASSDPGASGSPLHF
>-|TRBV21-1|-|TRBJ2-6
TGTGCCAGCAGTCTTGGGACGGGAGACAGGGGGGCCAACGTCCTGACTTTC
CASSLGTGDRGANVLTF
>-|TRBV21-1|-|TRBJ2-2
TGTGCCAGCAGCAGCCTTCGGCCAGACAGGAACACCGGGGAGCTGTTTTTT
CASSSLRPDRNTGELFF
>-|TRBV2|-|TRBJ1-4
TGTGCCAGCACCGGTCCCGGAGGAGGCGAAAAACTGTTTTTT
CASTGPGGGEKLFF
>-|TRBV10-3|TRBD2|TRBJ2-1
TGTGCCATCAGTGGCCGGGGGGGCGGGGGGAATGAGCAGTTCTTC
CAISGRGGGGNEQFF
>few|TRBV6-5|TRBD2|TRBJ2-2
TGTGCCAGCAGTTACTCGAACCCGGGGAGGGTCGGTACCGGGGAGCTGTTTTTT
CASSYSNPGRVGTGELFF
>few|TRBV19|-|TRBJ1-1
TGTGCCAGTACCCAAACGGGGGGCACTGAAGCTTTCTTT
CASTQTGGTEAFF
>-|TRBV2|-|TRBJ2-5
TGTGCCAGCAGTGAAGCGCATCAGCCGGGGCAAGAGACCCAGTACTTC
CASSEAHQPGQETQYF
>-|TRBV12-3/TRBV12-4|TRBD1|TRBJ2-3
TGTGCCAGCAGTCGCCCCCAGGGGGCGAGTACGCAGTATTTT
CASSRPQGASTQYF
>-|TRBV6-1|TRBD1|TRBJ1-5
TGTGCCAGCAGTAACCACCTGGGACAGCCTAGCAATCAGCCCCAGCATTTT
CASSNHLGQPSNQPQHF
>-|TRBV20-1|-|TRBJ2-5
TGCAGTGCTAGAGAGGGACGGACGGGCCGGGGGACCCAGTACTTC
CSAREGRTGRGTQYF
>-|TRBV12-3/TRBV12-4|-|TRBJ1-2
TGTGCCAGCAGTTTAGGGGGACGAAATGGCTACACCTTC
CASSLGGRNGYTF
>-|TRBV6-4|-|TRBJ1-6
TGTGCCAGCAGTGAGGGACGAAATTCACCCCTCCACTTT
CASSEGRNSPLHF
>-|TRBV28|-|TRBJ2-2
TGTGCCAGCAATCCTACCGCAGGGATAGCAGGGACCGGGGAGCTGTTTTTT
CASNPTAGIAGTGELFF
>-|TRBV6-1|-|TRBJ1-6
TGCGCCAGCGTAAGGACAGATAATTCACCCCTCCACTTT
CASVRTDNSPLHF
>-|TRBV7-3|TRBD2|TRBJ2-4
TGTGCCAGCAGCCCGGGAGGTGGAGCCAAAAACATTCAGTACTTC
CASSPGGGAKNIQYF
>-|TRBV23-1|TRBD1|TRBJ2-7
TGCGCCAGCAGTCAGAGGGACAGGGGCTGTTTC
CASSQRDRGCF
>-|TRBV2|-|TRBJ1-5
TGTGCCAGCAGTGAAGCGGGGACGCGGAATCAGCCCCAGCATTTT
CASSEAGTRNQPQHF
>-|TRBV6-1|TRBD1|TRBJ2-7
TGTGCCAGCAGTGAAATAAGTGGGACAGGGATCGGCGAGCAGTACTTC
CASSEISGTGIGEQYF
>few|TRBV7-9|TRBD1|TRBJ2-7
TGTGCCAGCAGCAAGACAGGGATAGACTACGAGCAGTACTTC
CASSKTGIDYEQYF
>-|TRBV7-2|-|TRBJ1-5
TGTGCCAGCAGCCTCCGAGGGGCCCAGCATTTT
CASSLRGAQHF
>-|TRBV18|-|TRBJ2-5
TGTGCCAGCTCACCGGGCACCCAAGAGACCCAGTACTTC
CASSPGTQETQYF
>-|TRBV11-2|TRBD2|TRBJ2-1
TGTGCCAGCAGGCGTGGGGGGGACAATGAGCAGTTCTTC
CASRRGGDNEQFF
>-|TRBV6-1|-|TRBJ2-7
TGTGCCAGCACCGGGGGACAGCTACACGAGCAGTACTTC
CASTGGQLHEQYF
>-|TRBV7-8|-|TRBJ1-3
TGTGCCAGCAGCCCAAAGGAGAAGGACACCATATATTTT
CASSPKEKDTIYF
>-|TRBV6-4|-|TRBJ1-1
TGTGCCAGCAGTGACACGGCGGGGGGGGAAGCTTTCTTT
CASSDTAGGEAFF
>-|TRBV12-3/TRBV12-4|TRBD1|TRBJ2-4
TGTGCCAGCAGTTGGACAGGGGTGGCCAAAAACATTCAGTACTTC
CASSWTGVAKNIQYF
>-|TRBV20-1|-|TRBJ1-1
TGCAGTGAACGGGGGGTTTTGGGGAACACTGAAGCTTTCTTT
CSERGVLGNTEAFF
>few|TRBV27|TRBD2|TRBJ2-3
TGTGCCAGCAGTCCCGAGCAGCGGGGGGGCCGGGATACGCAGTATTTT
CASSPEQRGGRDTQYF
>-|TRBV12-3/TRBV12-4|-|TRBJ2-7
TGTGCCAGCATTCCTAGGGGGGCAAACGAGCAGTACTTC
CASIPRGANEQYF
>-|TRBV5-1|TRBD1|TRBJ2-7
TGCGCCAGCTCCGGACAGGGGGGAATTTACGAGCAGTACTTC
CASSGQGGIYEQYF
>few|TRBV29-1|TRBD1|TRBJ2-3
TGCAGCGTTACAGGGGGCGGTCGCACAGATACGCAGTATTTT
CSVTGGGRTDTQYF
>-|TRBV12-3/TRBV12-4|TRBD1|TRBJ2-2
TGTGCCAGCAGCCCCGGACAGGGGAGATCCGGGGAGCTGTTTTTT
CASSPGQGRSGELFF
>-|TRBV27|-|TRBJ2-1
TGTGCCAGCAGCCCAGCCTGGAGGCCCTACAATGAGCAGTTCTTC
CASSPAWRPYNEQFF
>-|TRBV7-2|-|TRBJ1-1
TGTGCCAGCAGCCCCCTCCGTGTCACTGAAGCTTTCTTT
CASSPLRVTEAFF
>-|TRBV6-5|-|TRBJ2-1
TGTGCCAGCAGTTACAGCGTTGTCTACAATGAGCAGTTCTTC
CASSYSVVYNEQFF
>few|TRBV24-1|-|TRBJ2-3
TGTGCCACCAGTGGCGACGGCACAGATACGCAGTATTTT
CATSGDGTDTQYF
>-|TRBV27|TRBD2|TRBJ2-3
TGTGCCACAAAACGAGCGGGGGGAACAGATACGCAGTATTTT
CATKRAGGTDTQYF
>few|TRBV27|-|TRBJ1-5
TGTGCCAGCAGTTTACTAGGTTATAGCAATCAGCCCCAGCATTTT
CASSLLGYSNQPQHF
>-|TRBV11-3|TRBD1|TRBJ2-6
TGTGCCAGCAGCCCACAGGGGGTCTCTGCCAACGTCCTGACTTTC
CASSPQGVSANVLTF
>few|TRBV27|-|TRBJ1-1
TGTGCCAGCCGAGGGGGGCGTTCTTTCGTAAGCACTGAAGCTTTCTTT
CASRGGRSFVSTEAFF
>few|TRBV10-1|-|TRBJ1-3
TGCGCCAGCAGTGAGTGGGGCCAGAGCTCTGGAAACACCATATATTTT
CASSEWGQSSGNTIYF
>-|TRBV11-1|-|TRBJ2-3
TGTGCCAGCAGCTTAGCCACCCCCCCAGCGCGAAGCACAGATACGCAGTATTTT
CASSLATPPARSTDTQYF
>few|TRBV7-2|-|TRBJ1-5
TGTGCCAGCAGCCCCTCGGCAGCCAGACCCAATCAGCCCCAGCATTTT
CASSPSAARPNQPQHF
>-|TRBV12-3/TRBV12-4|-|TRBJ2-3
TGTGCCAGCAGTGCCCGGACAGGGGTGCGGGAGGCAAGCACAGATACGCAGTATTTT
CASSARTGVREASTDTQYF